The 17 T cell receptor beta chains listed next were all sequenced from one sample in a study of T cell repertoires in cytomegalovirus infection (dated by TCRdb to about 2019). For sequencing, an Illumina HiSeq 1500 was employed. TCRdb redid the processing of the public reads, applying fastp at Q25 and MiXCR, and retained in-frame beta chains. Rows merge per CDR3 protein into single entries with the most common DNA and genes. Present in this sample are 300,000 to 450,000 distinct CDR3 sequences, 15% to 20% of which were seen just once. The ten most abundant clones make up about 10% of the sample. The sequenced sample consisted of PBMCs. These receptors all come from a human donor in good health (CMV status not recorded). Some clones in this sample may be carry-over from other donors' samples.

This clonotype turned up a few times. In DNA, the CDR3 is TGCGCCAGCAGCCAAGAAAGCCCTGGGGGTGAGCAGTTCTTC. The encoded protein is CASSQESPGGEQFF. The J gene is TRBJ2-1, the V gene TRBV4-1; D may match TRBD1 or TRBD2 (5 bases each). Trimming removed 0 bases from V and 9 bases from J, with 12 bases in between. The CDR3 has 14 amino acids. CDR1 and CDR2 (germline): MGHRA, YSYEKL.

This clonotype was seen more than once but under ten times. The genes are TRBV2 and TRBJ1-2; the D gene is possibly TRBD1 (5 bases). V dropped 5 bases and J dropped 0 bases, with 10 bases sitting between them. This CDR3 has 14 residues. Germline V gene sequence: CDR1 SNHLY, CDR2 FYNNEI. Written as DNA, the CDR3 is TGTGCCAGCAGTCTGAGGGGAGCTAACTATGGCTACACCTTC. Protein: CASSLRGANYGYTF.

This rearrangement joins TRBV20-1 to TRBJ1-6; D not resolved. V was shortened by 1 base and J by 6 bases, with 4 bases between the two germline ends. The germline CDR1 and CDR2 sequences are DFQATT and SNEGSKA (reference sequence). CDR3 length equals 12 residues. DNA for the CDR3: TGCAGTGCTAGAGTCGGTAATTCACCCCTCCACTTT. This encodes CSARVGNSPLHF.

CDR3 amino acids: CASGGQGAPGETQYF. The DNA for the CDR3 is TGTGCCAGCGGGGGACAGGGGGCGCCGGGAGAGACCCAGTACTTC. V usage is TRBV12-3 or TRBV12-4 and J usage is TRBJ2-5; 12 positions match TRBD1. The CDR3 has 15 residues. V shed 8 bases and J 4 bases; nucleotides not matched to a gene: 8.

This clonotype was counted many times. The chain is built from TRBV6-1 and TRBJ1-2, with 7 bases lining up with TRBD1. Trimming at V came to 8 bases and at J to 5 bases, leaving 11 bases not matched to a gene. Germline loops: CDR1 MNHNS, CDR2 SASEGT. The CDR3 consists of 14 residues. CDR3 nucleotide sequence: TGTGCCAGCCGCATCCGGGACAGCACTTATGGCTACACCTTC. This translates into CASRIRDSTYGYTF.

This clonotype came up many times. The chain is built from TRBV7-2 and TRBJ1-5, with D tentatively TRBD1 (6 bases). The V gene lost 5 bases and the J gene lost 4 bases, with 18 bases spanning the gap. The CDR3 consists of 16 residues. CDR1 and CDR2 (germline): SGHTA, FQGNSA. This chain's CDR3 is CASSPGSDSRNQPQHF. The CDR3 DNA is TGTGCCAGCAGCCCAGGTTCGGACAGCCGGAATCAGCCCCAGCATTTT.

In this sample, this clonotype turned up many times. The rearrangement joins TRBV7-2 to TRBJ2-1; D uncertain. The V end lost 3 bases, the J end lost 1 base, and 10 bases lay between the germline ends. The germline gives CDR1 SGHTA, CDR2 FQGNSA. This CDR3 contains 15 residues. This CDR3 reads CASSFMAVSYNEQFF. As DNA, the CDR3 is TGTGCCAGCAGCTTTATGGCAGTATCCTACAATGAGCAGTTCTTC.

This clonotype was observed a handful of times. J is TRBJ2-5 and V is TRBV15; D remains ambiguous. The CDR3 loop spans 13 amino acids. The germline V gene encodes CDR1 LNHNV and CDR2 YYDKDF (reference sequence). V shed 1 base and J shed 6 bases, with 9 bases lying between them. This CDR3 is CATSRVGVQTQYF. CDR3 nucleotide sequence: TGTGCCACCAGCAGAGTAGGTGTGCAGACCCAGTACTTC.

The chain employs TRBV9 and TRBJ2-3; D perhaps matches TRBD2 (5 bases). This CDR3 has 15 residues. V dropped 4 bases and J dropped 6 bases, with 18 bases sitting between them. Germline V gives CDR1 SGDLS, CDR2 YYNGEE. For the CDR3, the DNA is TGTGCCAGCAGCCCTCCCGGGGTTTTTGGGGATACGCAGTATTTT. Translated: CASSPPGVFGDTQYF.

This clonotype was observed at least ten times. V is TRBV12-3 or TRBV12-4 and J is TRBJ1-1, with unresolved D. Trimming shortened V by 1 base and J by 0 bases, and 21 bases separated the two germline ends. This CDR3 is built from 19 residues. CDR3 nucleotide sequence: TGTGCCAGCAGTTTAGACCCCGGCAGGCTGAATGGGATGAACACTGAAGCTTTCTTT. Amino acids: CASSLDPGRLNGMNTEAFF.

A note on this clonotype: This may stem from a read error, because a much larger clone lies one nucleotide away. This chain uses TRBV12-3 or TRBV12-4 with TRBJ1-1, with a possible D match to TRBD1 (5 bases). The CDR3 totals 13 residues. The CDR3 DNA reads as TGTGGCAGCAGTTTTTCCGGGGCTACTGAAGCTTTCTTT. This translates into CGSSFSGATEAFF.

This clonotype has at least ten counts. V gene TRBV7-2 combines with J gene TRBJ1-1, with 9 bases aligning to TRBD1. This CDR3 region has 16 residues. Trimming at V came to 2 bases and at J to 5 bases, leaving 9 bases not matched to a gene. Germline CDR1 reads SGHTA; CDR2 reads FQGNSA. The DNA of the CDR3 is TGTGCCAGCAGCTTAAAGGGACAGGGCGGGGGAACTGAAGCTTTCTTT. Translated: CASSLKGQGGGTEAFF.

The gene calls are TRBV27 and TRBJ1-6; D is unclear. V was pared by 2 bases and J by 11 bases, with 16 bases between. CDR1 and CDR2 (germline): MNHEY, SMNVEV (reference sequence). The CDR3 extends over 15 amino acids. The CDR3 sequence: CASSLRARLGTPLHF. The CDR3 nucleotides are TGTGCCAGCAGTTTACGTGCCCGACTCGGGACACCCCTCCACTTT.

This clonotype showed up just a few times. The V gene is TRBV20-1, the J gene TRBJ2-2, with 8 nucleotides matching TRBD2. The germline CDR1 and CDR2 sequences are DFQATT and SNEGSKA (reference sequence). Unmatched junction bases numbered 8, after V lost 0 bases and J lost 5 bases. This CDR3 is built from 16 residues. The DNA for the CDR3 is TGCAGTGCTAGAGATCCAGCGGGAGTATTTACCGGGGAGCTGTTTTTT. Protein: CSARDPAGVFTGELFF.

This rearrangement joins TRBV18 to TRBJ1-4; TRBD1 matches at 7 bases. The CDR3 is made up of 17 amino acids. The germline CDR1 and CDR2 sequences are KGHSH and LQKENI. Trimming took 6 bases from V and 0 from J; bases not matched to a gene: 10. CDR3 protein: CASSRRQGSATNEKLFF. The CDR3, as DNA: TGTGCCAGCTCCCGAAGACAGGGTTCGGCAACTAATGAAAAACTGTTTTTT.

In this sample, this clonotype turned up many times. Written as DNA, the CDR3 is TGTGCCAGCAGTTTAGCTCGGGGCATGGGCACTGAAGCTTTCTTT. Protein product: CASSLARGMGTEAFF. This chain links TRBV12-3 or TRBV12-4 with TRBJ1-1; tentatively, D is TRBD1 (5 bases). The V gene lost 0 bases and the J gene lost 4 bases, with 12 bases spanning the gap. The CDR3 contains 15 residues.

This clonotype has more than one count but fewer than ten. The chain recombines TRBV5-1 with TRBJ2-3; 10 nucleotides match TRBD2. CDR3 length equals 18 residues. The trim removed 0 bases at V and 4 bases at J, leaving 11 bases unmatched. Per the germline V gene, CDR1 is SGHRS and CDR2 is YFSETQ. Here the CDR3 DNA reads TGCGCCAGCAGCTTGGCCCCACCAGCGGGGGGGCATTCAGATACGCAGTATTTT. Its protein is CASSLAPPAGGHSDTQYF.